This TCR beta chain was captured in a study of T-cell reconstitution after alpha-beta-depleted transplantation in children (TCRdb year 2016). Describing the broader study: Using TCR repertoire profiling, the study followed T-cell immune reconstitution in a quantitative way in children after TCRalphabeta/CD19-depleted allogeneic hematopoietic cell transplantation.

V is pruned by 6 bases and J by 4 bases, leaving 5 bases of the junction without a gene match. CDR1 SNHLY and CDR2 FYNNEI were looked up in the germline V gene. Counted from cysteine to phenylalanine, this CDR3 has 15 amino acids. The DNA shown is the 45-base CDR3, in frame from base 1. To note about this clonotype: Its antigen is currently not known. No clone much larger than this one lies a single base away; base qualities are absent.

Libraries were made using PCR. Instrument on record: Illumina HiSeq 2500. Molecular barcoding was employed in the preparation of TCR libraries, with unique molecular identifiers being used to normalize TCRbeta repertoire quantification. In TCRdb, the public reads were trimmed at Q25 with fastp and aligned with MiXCR, with productive beta chains retained. Rows matching on CDR3 protein sequence are summarized as one entry with the most common DNA and genes. The sample data list 500,000 to 750,000 distinct CDR3 sequences, and approximately 30% of these were observed just once. 30% to 40% of the sample is taken by the ten largest. This specimen's treatment or condition label, per the study, means: allogeneic hematopoietic cell transplantation with graft depleted of TCRalphabeta T cells and CD19 B cells. The transplant recipients were children given TCRalphabeta/CD19-depleted allogeneic hematopoietic cell grafts.

General conclusions and limits of the study: The high TCRbeta diversity at day 60 in some patients was ascribed to recipient T cells and intrathymic progenitors that had survived conditioning. About two months after transplant, the apparently early recovery of alphabetaT-cell counts reportedly depended on just several hundred clones that had expanded rapidly and came from non-depleted graft cells. Over the following months the frequencies of hyperexpanded clones went down, and after one year T-cell counts and TCRbeta diversity were mostly credited to newly produced T cells.

The chain employs TRBV2 and TRBJ2-3, with 12 bases in between that match TRBD1. The clonotype was recovered from a boy under two years old with Wiskott-Aldrich syndrome, due to receive a stem cell transplant. Sequences were derived from PBMCs, sampled before TCRalphabeta/CD19-depleted stem cell transplant. The nucleotide sequence is TGTGCCAGCAGGCCGGGACAGGGGGCCTCAGATACGCAGTATTTT. The resulting protein is CASRPGQGASDTQYF.